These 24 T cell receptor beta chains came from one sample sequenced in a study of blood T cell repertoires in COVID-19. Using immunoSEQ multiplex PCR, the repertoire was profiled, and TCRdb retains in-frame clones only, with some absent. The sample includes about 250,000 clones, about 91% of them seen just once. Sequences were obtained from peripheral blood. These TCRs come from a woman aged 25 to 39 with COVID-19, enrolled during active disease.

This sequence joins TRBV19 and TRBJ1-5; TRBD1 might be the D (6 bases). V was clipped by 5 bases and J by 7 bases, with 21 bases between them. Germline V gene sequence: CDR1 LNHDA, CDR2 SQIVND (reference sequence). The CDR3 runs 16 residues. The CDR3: CASSVPPQGRGQPQHF. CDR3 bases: TGTGCCAGTAGTGTCCCCCCCCAGGGGCGGGGGCAGCCCCAGCATTTT.

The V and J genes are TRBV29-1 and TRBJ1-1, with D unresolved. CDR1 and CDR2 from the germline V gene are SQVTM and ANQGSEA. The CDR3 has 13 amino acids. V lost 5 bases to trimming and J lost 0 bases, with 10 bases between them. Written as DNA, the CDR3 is TGCAGCGTTTCGGGGAAGATGAACACTGAAGCTTTCTTT. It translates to CSVSGKMNTEAFF.

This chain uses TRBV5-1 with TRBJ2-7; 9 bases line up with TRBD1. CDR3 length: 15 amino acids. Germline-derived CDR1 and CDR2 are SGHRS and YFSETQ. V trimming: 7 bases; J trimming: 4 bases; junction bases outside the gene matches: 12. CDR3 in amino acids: CASGPNAGQGYEQYF. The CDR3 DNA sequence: TGCGCCAGCGGTCCAAATGCGGGACAGGGATACGAGCAGTACTTC.

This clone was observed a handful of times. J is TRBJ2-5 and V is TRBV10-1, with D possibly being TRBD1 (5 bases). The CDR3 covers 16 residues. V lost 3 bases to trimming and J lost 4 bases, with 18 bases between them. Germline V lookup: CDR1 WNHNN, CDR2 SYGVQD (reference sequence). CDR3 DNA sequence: TGCGCCAGCAGTGAAAGGGGCCTAGTATGTTTAGAGACCCAGTACTTC. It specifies CASSERGLVCLETQYF.

The CDR3, as DNA: TGTGCCAGCAGCTGGGGGACAGGACATGGCTACACCTTC. Protein product: CASSWGTGHGYTF. This chain links TRBV5-6 with TRBJ1-2, with TRBD1 matching over 8 bases. The ends lost 3 bases at V and 6 bases at J; junction bases unmatched: 4. The CDR3 is 13 residues long. Germline V lookup: CDR1 SGHDT, CDR2 YYEEEE.

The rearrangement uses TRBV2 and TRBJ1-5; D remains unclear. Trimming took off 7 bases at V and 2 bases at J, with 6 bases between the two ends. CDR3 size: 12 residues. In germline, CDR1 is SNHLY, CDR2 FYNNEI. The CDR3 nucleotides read TGTGCCAGCACTCGGGGCAATCAGCCCCAGCATTTT. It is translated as CASTRGNQPQHF.

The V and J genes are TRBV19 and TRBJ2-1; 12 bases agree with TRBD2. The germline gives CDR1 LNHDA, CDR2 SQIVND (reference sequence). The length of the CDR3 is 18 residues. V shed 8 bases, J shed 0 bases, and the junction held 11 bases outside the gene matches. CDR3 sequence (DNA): TGTGCCAGTTCCGGGACTAGCGGGTATCACTCCTCCTACAATGAGCAGTTCTTC. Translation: CASSGTSGYHSSYNEQFF.

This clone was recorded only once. CDR3 nucleotides: TGCGCCAGCAGCTTACAGGGGGCGAAGACGACAGATACGCAGTATTTT. It codes for CASSLQGAKTTDTQYF. The chain couples TRBV5-1 to TRBJ2-3; 9 positions match TRBD1. The V gene end was trimmed by 2 bases and the J gene end by 3 bases; junction bases not matched to a gene: 7. This CDR3 is 16 amino acids long. CDR1 SGHRS and CDR2 YFSETQ come from the germline V gene.

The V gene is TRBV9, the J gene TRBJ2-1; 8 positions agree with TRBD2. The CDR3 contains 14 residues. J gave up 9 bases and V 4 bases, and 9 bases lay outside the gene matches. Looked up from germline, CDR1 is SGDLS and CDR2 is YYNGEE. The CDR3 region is CASSTGGGAIEQFF. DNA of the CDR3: TGTGCCAGCAGCACCGGGGGGGGCGCGATTGAGCAGTTCTTC.

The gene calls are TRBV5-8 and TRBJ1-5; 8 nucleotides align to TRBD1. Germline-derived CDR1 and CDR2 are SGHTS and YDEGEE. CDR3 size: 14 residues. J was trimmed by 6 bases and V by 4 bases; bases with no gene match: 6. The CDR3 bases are TGTGCCAGCAGCCTGGGACAGGCGGCTCAGCCCCAGCATTTT. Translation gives CASSLGQAAQPQHF. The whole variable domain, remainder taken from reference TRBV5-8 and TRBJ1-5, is EAGVTQSPTHLIKTRGQQATLRCSPISGHTSVYWYQQALGLGLQFLLWYDEGEERNRGNFPPRFSGRQFPNYSSELNVNALELEDSALYLCASSLGQAAQPQHFGDGTRLSIL.

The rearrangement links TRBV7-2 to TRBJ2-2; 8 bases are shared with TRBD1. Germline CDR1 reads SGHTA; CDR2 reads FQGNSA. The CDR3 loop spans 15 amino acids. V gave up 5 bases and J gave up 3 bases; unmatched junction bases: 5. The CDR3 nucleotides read TGTGCCAGCAGCCCCCGACAGGGGTACACCGGGGAGCTGTTTTTT. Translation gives CASSPRQGYTGELFF. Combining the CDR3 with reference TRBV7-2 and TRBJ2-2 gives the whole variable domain GAGVSQSPSNKVTEKGKDVELRCDPISGHTALYWYRQSLGQGLEFLIYFQGNSAPDKSGLPSDRFSAERTGGSVSTLTIQRTQQEDSAVYLCASSPRQGYTGELFFGEGSRLTVL.

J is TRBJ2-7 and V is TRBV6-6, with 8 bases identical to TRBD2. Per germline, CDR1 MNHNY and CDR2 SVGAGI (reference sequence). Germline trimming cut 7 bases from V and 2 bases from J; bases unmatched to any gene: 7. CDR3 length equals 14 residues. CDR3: CASNLAGLTYEQYF. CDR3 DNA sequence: TGTGCCAGCAATCTAGCGGGTCTAACCTACGAGCAGTACTTC.

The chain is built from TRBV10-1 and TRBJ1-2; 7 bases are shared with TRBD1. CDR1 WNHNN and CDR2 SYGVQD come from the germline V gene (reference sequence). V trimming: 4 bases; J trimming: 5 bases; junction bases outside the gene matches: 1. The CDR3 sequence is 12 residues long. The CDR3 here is CASSATGYGYTF. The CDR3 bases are TGCGCCAGCAGTGCGACAGGGTATGGCTACACCTTC.

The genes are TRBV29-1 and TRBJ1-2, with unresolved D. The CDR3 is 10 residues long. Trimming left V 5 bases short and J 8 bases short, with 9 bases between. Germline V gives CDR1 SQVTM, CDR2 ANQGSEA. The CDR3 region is CSVLSVGYTF. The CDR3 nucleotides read TGCAGCGTTCTGTCGGTGGGCTACACCTTC. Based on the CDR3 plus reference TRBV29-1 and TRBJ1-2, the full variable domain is SAVISQKPSRDICQRGTSLTIQCQVDSQVTMMFWYRQQPGQSLTLIATANQGSEATYESGFVIDKFPISRPNLTFSTLTVSNMSPEDSSIYLCSVLSVGYTFGSGTRLTVV.

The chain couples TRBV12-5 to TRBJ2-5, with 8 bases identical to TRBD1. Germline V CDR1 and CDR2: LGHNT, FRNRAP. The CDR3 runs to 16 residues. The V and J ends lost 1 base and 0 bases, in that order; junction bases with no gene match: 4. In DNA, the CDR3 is TGTGCTAGTGGTTTGGGGACAGGGAAGGACCAAGAGACCCAGTACTTC. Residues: CASGLGTGKDQETQYF.

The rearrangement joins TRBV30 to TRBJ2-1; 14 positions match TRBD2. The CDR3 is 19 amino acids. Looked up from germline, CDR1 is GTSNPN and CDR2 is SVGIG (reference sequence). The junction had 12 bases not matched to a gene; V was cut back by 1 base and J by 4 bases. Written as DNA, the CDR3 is TGTGCCTGGAGTGAGACTAGCGGGAGGGTCCTCTACCCTTACAATGAGCAGTTCTTC. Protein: CAWSETSGRVLYPYNEQFF.

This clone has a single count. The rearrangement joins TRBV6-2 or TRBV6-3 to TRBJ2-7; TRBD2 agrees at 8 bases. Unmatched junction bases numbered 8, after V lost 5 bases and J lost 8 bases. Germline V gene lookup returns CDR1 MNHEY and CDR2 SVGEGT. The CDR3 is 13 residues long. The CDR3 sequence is CASSPTEREKQYV. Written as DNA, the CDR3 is TGTGCCAGCAGTCCGACAGAGCGGGAGAAGCAGTACGTC.

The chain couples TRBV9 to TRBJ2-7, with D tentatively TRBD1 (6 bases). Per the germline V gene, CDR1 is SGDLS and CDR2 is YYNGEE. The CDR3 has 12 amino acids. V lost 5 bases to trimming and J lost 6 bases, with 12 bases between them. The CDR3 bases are TGTGCCAGCAGGACAACAGGGTTCGAGCAGTACGTC. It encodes CASRTTGFEQYV.

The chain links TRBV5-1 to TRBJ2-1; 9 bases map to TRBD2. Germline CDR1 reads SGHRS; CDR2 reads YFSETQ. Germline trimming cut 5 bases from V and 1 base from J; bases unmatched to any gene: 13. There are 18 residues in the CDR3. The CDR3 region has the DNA TGCGCCAGCAGGGGCGGGCTAGCGGGATCCGGGTCCTACAATGAGCAGTTCTTC. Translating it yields CASRGGLAGSGSYNEQFF. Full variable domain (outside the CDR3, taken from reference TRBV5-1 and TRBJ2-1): KAGVTQTPRYLIKTRGQQVTLSCSPISGHRSVSWYQQTPGQGLQFLFEYFSETQRNKGNFPGRFSGRQFSNSRSEMNVSTLELGDSALYLCASRGGLAGSGSYNEQFFGPGTRLTVL.

CDR3 protein: CASSQEKTYGYTF. Written as DNA, the CDR3 is TGCGCCAGCAGCCAAGAGAAAACATATGGCTACACCTTC. The gene calls are TRBV4-3 and TRBJ1-2; D remains unclear. Deletions cut 0 bases from V and 5 bases from J, with 7 bases between. CDR1 LGHNA and CDR2 YSLEER come from the germline V gene. The CDR3 runs 13 residues.

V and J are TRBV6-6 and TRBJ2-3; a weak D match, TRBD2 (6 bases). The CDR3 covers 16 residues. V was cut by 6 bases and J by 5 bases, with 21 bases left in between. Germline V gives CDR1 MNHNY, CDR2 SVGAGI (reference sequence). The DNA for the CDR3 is TGTGCCAGCAGCCAACGCTCCGGGAGTAGGGGAGATACGCAGTATTTT. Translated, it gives CASSQRSGSRGDTQYF.

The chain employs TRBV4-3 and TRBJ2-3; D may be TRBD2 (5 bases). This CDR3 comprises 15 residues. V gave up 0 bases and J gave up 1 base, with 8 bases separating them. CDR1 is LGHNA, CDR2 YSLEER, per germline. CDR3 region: CASSQEMGGTDTQYF. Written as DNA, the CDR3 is TGCGCCAGCAGCCAAGAGATGGGAGGCACAGATACGCAGTATTTT.

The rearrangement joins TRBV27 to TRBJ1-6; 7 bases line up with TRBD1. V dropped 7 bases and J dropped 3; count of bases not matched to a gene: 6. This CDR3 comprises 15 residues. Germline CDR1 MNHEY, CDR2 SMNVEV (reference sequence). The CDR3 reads CASTFRDSYNSPLHF. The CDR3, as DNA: TGTGCCAGCACTTTCCGGGACAGCTATAATTCACCCCTCCACTTT.

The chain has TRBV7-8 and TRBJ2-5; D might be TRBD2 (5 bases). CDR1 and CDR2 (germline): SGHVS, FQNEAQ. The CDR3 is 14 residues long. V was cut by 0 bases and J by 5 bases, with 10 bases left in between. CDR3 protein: CASSLARAEETQYF. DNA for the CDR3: TGTGCCAGCAGCTTAGCGAGGGCAGAGGAGACCCAGTACTTC. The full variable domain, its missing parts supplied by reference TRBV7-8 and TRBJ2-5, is GAGVSQSPRYKVAKRGQDVALRCDPISGHVSLFWYQQALGQGPEFLTYFQNEAQLDKSGLPSDRFFAERPEGSVSTLKIQRTQQEDSAVYLCASSLARAEETQYFGPGTRLLVL.